The entry that follows covers one TCR beta chain sequence. Its target is unknown. The read comes to an end 3 residues before the CDR3 does, leaving the germline J gene to fill in the end. This entry belongs to a study of T cells in women clearing cervical HPV infection. The study, taken as a whole, reports: Richness differences could reflect unmeasured T-cell content per sample. Repertoire richness, not evenness, was significantly elevated in CIN3+ cases versus controls.

CDR3 length: 14 residues. Germline CDR1 and CDR2: SEHNR and FQNEAQ (reference sequence). After removal of 8 bases from V and 4 bases from J, the junction contained 6 bases not matched to a gene. All donors had a single incident cervical HPV16 infection, not prevalent. TCRdb's table, derived via immunoSEQ multiplex PCR, lists solely in-frame clones and lacks some. Its clone listing holds fewer than 40,000 clones. The material sequenced was blood buffy coat. The TCR comes from a woman aged 18-69 years with a cervical HPV16 infection that either progressed to CIN3+ or cleared (not recorded which). The J gene is TRBJ2-1, the V gene TRBV7-9, with 9 bases lining up with TRBD2. CDR3 loop: CASGGLAGYNEQFF. The DNA read from the CDR3 is TGTGCCAGCGGCGGGCTAGCGGGATACAATGAG.